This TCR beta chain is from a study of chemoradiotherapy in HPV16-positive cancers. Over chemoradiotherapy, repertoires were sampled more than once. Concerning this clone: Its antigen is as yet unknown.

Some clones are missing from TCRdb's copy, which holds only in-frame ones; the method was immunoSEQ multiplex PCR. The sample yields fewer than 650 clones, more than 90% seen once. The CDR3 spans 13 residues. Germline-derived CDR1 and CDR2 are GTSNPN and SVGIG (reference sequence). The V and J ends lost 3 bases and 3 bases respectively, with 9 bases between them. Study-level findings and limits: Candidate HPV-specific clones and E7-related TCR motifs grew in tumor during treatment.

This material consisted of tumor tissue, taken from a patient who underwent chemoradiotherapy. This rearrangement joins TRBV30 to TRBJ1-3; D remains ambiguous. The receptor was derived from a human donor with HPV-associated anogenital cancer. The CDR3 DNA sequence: TGTGCCTGGAGCCCAGCTGATGGAAACACCATATATTTT. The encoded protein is CAWSPADGNTIYF. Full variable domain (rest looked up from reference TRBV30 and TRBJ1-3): SQTIHQWPATLVQPVGSPLSLECTVEGTSNPNLYWYRQAAGRGLQLLFYSVGIGQISSEVPQNLSASRPQDRQFILSSKKLLLSDSGFYLCAWSPADGNTIYFGEGSWLTVV.